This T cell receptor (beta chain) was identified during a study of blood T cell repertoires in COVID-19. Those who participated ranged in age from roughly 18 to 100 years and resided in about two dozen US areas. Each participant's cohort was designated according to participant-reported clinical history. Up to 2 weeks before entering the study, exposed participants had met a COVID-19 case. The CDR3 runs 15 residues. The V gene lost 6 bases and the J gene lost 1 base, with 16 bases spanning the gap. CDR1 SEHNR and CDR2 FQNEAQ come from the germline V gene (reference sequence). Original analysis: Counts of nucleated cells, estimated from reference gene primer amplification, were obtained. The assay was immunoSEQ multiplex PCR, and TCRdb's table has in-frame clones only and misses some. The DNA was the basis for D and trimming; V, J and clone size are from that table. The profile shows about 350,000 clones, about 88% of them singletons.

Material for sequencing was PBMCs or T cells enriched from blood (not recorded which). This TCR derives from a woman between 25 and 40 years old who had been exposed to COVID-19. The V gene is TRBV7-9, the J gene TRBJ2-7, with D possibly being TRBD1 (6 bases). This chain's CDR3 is CASSQGTHGSYEQYF. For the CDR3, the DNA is TGTGCCAGCAGTCAGGGGACACACGGGTCCTACGAGCAGTACTTC.